This T cell receptor beta chain was retrieved from a study of persistence of HIV-infected CD4 T cells. Overall study context: The sample holds CD4+ T cells responsive to CMV or HIV-1 Gag. General study points: Within sorted populations, more oligoclonal TCRs accompanied more oligoclonal proviruses.

The immunoSEQ assay was version 4, run in survey mode. Measured with immunoSEQ multiplex PCR; TCRdb has only the in-frame clones, and not every one. Here the sample spans 40,000 to 50,000 clones, under 85% being singletons. Deletions cut 1 base from V and 2 bases from J, with 15 bases between. The CDR3 sequence is 17 residues long. Germline assignment: CDR1 SGHVS and CDR2 FQNEAQ. Stimulation used around 10 ug/mL lysate from CMV-infected fibroblasts. CD40L/CD69 double-negative CD45RO-high memory CD4+ T cells were collected. Comments on this clone: What it recognizes is unknown.

This sequence was found in an adult man with HIV who was CMV-seropositive. The specimen was CD4+ T cells sorted from PBMCs after roughly 18-hour stimulation, collected from a patient who received antiretroviral therapy. This sequence joins TRBV7-8 and TRBJ1-5; D unclear. The CDR3 region has the DNA TGTGCCAGCAGCTTAGTCGGAGCGGGATCAGGCAATCAGCCCCAGCATTTT. As protein: CASSLVGAGSGNQPQHF. The variable domain in full, completed from reference TRBV7-8 and TRBJ1-5, reads GAGVSQSPRYKVAKRGQDVALRCDPISGHVSLFWYQQALGQGPEFLTYFQNEAQLDKSGLPSDRFFAERPEGSVSTLKIQRTQQEDSAVYLCASSLVGAGSGNQPQHFGDGTRLSIL.